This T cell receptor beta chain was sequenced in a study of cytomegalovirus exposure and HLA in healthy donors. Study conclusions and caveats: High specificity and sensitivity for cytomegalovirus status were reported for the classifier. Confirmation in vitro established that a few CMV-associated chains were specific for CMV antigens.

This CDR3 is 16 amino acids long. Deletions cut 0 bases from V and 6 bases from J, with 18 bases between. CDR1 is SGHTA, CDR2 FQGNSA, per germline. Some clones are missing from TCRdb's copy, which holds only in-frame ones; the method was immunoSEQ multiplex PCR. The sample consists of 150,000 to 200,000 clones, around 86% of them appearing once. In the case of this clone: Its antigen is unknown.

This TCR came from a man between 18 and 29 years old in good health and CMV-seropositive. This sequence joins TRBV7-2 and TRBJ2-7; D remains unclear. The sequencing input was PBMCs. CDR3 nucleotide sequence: TGTGCCAGCAGCTTAGCGCGCGAAGAACTCCCGTCCGAGCAGTACTTC. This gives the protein CASSLAREELPSEQYF.